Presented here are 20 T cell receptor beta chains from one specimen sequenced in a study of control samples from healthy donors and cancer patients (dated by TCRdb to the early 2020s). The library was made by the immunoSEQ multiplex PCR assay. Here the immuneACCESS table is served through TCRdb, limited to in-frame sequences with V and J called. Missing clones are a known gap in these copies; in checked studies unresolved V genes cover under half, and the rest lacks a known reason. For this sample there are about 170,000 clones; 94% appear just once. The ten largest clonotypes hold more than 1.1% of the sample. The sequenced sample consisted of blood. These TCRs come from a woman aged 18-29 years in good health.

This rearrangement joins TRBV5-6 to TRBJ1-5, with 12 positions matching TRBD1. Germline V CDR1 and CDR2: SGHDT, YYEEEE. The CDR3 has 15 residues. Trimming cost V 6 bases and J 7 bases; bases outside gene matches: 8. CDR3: CASTRSGTGGQPQHF. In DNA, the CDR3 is TGTGCCAGCACGCGTTCGGGGACAGGGGGCCAGCCCCAGCATTTT.

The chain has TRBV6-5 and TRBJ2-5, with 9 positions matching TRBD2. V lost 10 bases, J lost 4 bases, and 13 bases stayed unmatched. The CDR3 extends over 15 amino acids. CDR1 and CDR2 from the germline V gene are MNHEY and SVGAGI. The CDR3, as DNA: TGTGCCACCGCCTTGGGGCTAGCGGGGCGAGAGACCCAGTACTTC. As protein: CATALGLAGRETQYF.

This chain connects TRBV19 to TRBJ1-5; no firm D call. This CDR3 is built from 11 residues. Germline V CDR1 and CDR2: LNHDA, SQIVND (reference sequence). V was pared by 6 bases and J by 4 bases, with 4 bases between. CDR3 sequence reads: CASSPNQPQHF. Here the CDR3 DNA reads TGTGCCAGTAGCCCTAATCAGCCCCAGCATTTT. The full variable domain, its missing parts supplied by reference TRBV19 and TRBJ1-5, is DGGITQSPKYLFRKEGQNVTLSCEQNLNHDAMYWYRQDPGQGLRLIYYSQIVNDFQKGDIAEGYSVSREKKESFPLTVTSAQKNPTAFYLCASSPNQPQHFGDGTRLSIL.

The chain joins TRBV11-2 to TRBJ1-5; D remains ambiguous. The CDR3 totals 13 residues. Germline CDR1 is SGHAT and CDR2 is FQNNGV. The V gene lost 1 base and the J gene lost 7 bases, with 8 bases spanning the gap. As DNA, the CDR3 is TGTGCCAGCAGCTTAGCAGGCCTGCAGCCCCAGCATTTT. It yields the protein CASSLAGLQPQHF.

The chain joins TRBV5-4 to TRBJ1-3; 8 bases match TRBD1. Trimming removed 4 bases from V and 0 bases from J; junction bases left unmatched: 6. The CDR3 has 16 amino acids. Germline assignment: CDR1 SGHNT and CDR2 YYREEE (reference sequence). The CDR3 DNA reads TGTGCCAGCAGCCCCAGGGGGCCCAGCTCTGGAAACACCATATATTTT. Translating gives CASSPRGPSSGNTIYF.

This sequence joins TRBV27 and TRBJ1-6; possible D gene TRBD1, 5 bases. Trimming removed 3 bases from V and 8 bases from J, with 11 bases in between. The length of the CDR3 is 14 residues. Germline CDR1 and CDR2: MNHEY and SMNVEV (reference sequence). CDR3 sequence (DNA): TGTGCCAGCAGTTTCATTACAGGAGATTCACCCCTCCACTTT. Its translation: CASSFITGDSPLHF.

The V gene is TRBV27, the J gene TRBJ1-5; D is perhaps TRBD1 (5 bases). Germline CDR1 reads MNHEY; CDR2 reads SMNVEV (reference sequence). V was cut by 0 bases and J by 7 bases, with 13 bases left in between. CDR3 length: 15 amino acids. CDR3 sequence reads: CASSLSGPNRQPQHF. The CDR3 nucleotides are TGTGCCAGCAGTTTATCAGGGCCCAACAGGCAGCCCCAGCATTTT.

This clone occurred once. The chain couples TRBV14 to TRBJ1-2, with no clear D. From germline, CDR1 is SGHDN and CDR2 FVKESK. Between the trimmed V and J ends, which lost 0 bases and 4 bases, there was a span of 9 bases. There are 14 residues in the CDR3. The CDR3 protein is CASSQDRAAYGYTF. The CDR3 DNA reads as TGTGCCAGCAGCCAAGATCGGGCAGCCTATGGCTACACCTTC.

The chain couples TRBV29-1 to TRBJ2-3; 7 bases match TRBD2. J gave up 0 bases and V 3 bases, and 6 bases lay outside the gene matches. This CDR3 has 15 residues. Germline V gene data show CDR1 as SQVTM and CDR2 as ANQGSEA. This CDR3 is CSVDQWEGSTDTQYF. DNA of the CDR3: TGCAGCGTTGATCAATGGGAGGGGAGCACAGATACGCAGTATTTT.

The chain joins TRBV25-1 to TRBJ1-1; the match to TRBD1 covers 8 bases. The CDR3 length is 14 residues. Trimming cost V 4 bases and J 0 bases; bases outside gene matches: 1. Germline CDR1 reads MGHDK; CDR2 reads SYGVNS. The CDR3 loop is CASSGDRMNTEAFF. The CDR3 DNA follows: TGTGCCAGCAGTGGGGACAGGATGAACACTGAAGCTTTCTTT.

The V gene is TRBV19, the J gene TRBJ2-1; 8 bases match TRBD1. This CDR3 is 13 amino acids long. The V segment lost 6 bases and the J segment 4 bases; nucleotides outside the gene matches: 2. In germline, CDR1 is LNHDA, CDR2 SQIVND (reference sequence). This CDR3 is CASRDRAYNEQFF. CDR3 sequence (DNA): TGTGCCAGTAGGGACAGGGCGTACAATGAGCAGTTCTTC.

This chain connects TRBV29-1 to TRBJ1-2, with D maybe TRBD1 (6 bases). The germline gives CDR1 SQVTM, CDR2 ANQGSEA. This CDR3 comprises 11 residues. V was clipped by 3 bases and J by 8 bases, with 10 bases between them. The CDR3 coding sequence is TGCAGCGTTGACAGGGGATCCGGCTACACCTTC. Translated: CSVDRGSGYTF.

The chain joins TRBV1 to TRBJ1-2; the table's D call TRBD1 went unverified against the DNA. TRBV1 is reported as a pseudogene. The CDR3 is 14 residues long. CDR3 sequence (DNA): TGCACCAGCAGCCCTCCGAGGGGGAACTATGGCTACACCTTC. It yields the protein CTSSPPRGNYGYTF.

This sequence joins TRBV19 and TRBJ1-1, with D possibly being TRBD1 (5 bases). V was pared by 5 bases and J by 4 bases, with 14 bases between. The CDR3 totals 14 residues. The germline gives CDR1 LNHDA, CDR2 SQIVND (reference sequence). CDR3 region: CASSPRDGSTEAFF. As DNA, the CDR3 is TGTGCCAGTAGTCCCAGGGACGGGTCCACTGAAGCTTTCTTT.

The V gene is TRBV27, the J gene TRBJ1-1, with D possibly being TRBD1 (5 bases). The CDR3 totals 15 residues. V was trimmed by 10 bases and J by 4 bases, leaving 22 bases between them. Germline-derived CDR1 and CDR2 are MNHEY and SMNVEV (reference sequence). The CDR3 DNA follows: TGTGCCACCCAGGGTGGAGGGGCCGGGGGCACTGAAGCTTTCTTT. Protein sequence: CATQGGGAGGTEAFF.

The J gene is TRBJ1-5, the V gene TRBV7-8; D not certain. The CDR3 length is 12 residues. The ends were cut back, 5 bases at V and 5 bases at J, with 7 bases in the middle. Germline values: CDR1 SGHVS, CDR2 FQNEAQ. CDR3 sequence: CASSPFDQPQHF. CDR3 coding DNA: TGTGCCAGCAGCCCTTTTGATCAGCCCCAGCATTTT.

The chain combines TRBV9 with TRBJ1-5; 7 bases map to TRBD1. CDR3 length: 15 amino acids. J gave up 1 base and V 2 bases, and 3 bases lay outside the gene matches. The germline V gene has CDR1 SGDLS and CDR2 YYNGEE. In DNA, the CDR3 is TGTGCCAGCAGCGTGTCGACAGGGAGCAATCAGCCCCAGCATTTT. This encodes CASSVSTGSNQPQHF.

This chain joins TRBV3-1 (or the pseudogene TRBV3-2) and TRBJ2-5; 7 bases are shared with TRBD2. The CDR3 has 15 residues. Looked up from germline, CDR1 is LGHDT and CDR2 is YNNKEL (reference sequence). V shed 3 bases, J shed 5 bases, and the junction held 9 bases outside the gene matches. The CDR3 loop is CASSHPRGGLETQYF. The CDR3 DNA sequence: TGTGCCAGCAGCCACCCCCGCGGGGGTCTGGAGACCCAGTACTTC.

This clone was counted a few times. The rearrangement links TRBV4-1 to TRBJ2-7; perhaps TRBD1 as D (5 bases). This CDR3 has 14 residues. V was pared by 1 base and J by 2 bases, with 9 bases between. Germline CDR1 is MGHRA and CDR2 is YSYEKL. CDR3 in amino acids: CASSQGQGTYEQYF. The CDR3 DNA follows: TGCGCCAGCAGCCAAGGGCAGGGTACCTACGAGCAGTACTTC.

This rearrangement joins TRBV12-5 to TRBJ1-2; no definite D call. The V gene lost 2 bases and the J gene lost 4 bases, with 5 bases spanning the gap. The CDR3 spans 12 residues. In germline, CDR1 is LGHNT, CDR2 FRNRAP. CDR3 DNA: TGTGCTAGTGGTTTGCAGTCCTATGGCTACACCTTC. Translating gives CASGLQSYGYTF.